A single sample is the source of the 2 T cell receptor beta chains below, sequenced in a study of blood T cell repertoires in COVID-19. Assay used: immunoSEQ multiplex PCR; TCRdb lists only in-frame clones, some missing. The sample has hundreds of thousands of clones; approximately 91% are singletons. Sample: PBMCs or T cells enriched from blood (not recorded which). The source is a young woman who had recovered from COVID-19.

The chain employs TRBV5-8 and TRBJ2-1, with a tentative D call TRBD2 (5 bases). Trimming took off 9 bases at V and 0 bases at J, with 10 bases between the two ends. Germline loops: CDR1 SGHTS, CDR2 YDEGEE. The CDR3 runs to 13 residues. This CDR3 is CATQRFSYNEQFF. The CDR3 nucleotides read TGTGCCACCCAGCGGTTCTCCTACAATGAGCAGTTCTTC.

This rearrangement joins TRBV28 to TRBJ2-2; a possible D gene is TRBD1 (5 bases). The CDR3 has 12 amino acids. Trimming removed 9 bases from V and 5 bases from J, with 10 bases in between. Germline CDR1 reads MDHEN; CDR2 reads SYDVKM. The CDR3, as DNA: TGTGCCAGAGGACATGTAACCGGGGAGCTGTTTTTT. This sequence encodes CARGHVTGELFF.